The clone carrying this T cell receptor beta chain was observed a handful of times. Antigen specificity is unknown. The authors isolated at least 6.5 million PBMCs per sample. Total RNA extraction produced at least 5.5 micrograms (per sample) for the study. The sample originates from a study of blood T cells in healthy people across ages. The germline V gene encodes CDR1 MNHEY and CDR2 SVGAGI. V shed 2 bases and J shed 6 bases, with 12 bases lying between them. This CDR3 contains 14 residues. The second PCR ran about 6 to 11 cycles with a sample-barcoded 5' primer and J-beta primers. Each CDR3 protein gets one entry after TCRdb re-called the 5' RACE reads with MiXCR. The data show approximately 1,000,000 distinct CDR3 sequences, with 45% seen just once and about 19% held by the top ten. Overall study results and limits: With age, beta diversity per million T cells declined roughly linearly, significantly by 30 to 50.

The TCR sequence derives from a woman in her sixties in good health. Sequencing input: blood. The chain is built from TRBV6-5 and TRBJ2-3, with a possible D match to TRBD2 (5 bases). The CDR3 protein is CASSYSVGGDTQYF. The CDR3 region has the DNA TGTGCCAGCAGTTACAGCGTTGGCGGGGATACGCAGTATTTT.